A selection of T cell receptor beta chains follows, all from one sample in a study of blood T cells in healthy people across ages. TCRdb re-called the 5' RACE reads through MiXCR, storing one row per CDR3 protein. Among roughly 1.5 million distinct CDR3 sequences, roughly 43% were seen once, and the ten largest hold less than 5%. The sequenced sample was blood. Receptors were obtained from a woman aged 18-29 years in good health. Both conserved end residues are part of each CDR3. Each record gives: CDR3 DNA, CDR3 protein, D gene, V gene, J gene, clone size. D genes are given only for firm matches. Size values are once, few and many counts, or a class for expanded clones, and some rows have none.

cdr3_nt: TGTGCCACCAGCTCCGGACCCTCCTACAATGAGCAGTTCTTC
cdr3_aa: CATSSGPSYNEQFF
d_call: .
v_call: TRBV24-1
j_call: TRBJ2-1
clone_size: .

cdr3_nt: TGTGCCAGCAGAAAGGACAGGGGTACGCAGTATTTT
cdr3_aa: CASRKDRGTQYF
d_call: TRBD1
v_call: TRBV25-1
j_call: TRBJ2-3
clone_size: few

cdr3_nt: TGTGCCAGCAGCTTAGGTCTCACGAACACCGGGGAGCTGTTTTTT
cdr3_aa: CASSLGLTNTGELFF
d_call: .
v_call: TRBV7-2
j_call: TRBJ2-2
clone_size: few

cdr3_nt: TGCGCCAGCAGCCAAGATTCCCCCTGGCCCGGGGAGCTGTTTTTT
cdr3_aa: CASSQDSPWPGELFF
d_call: .
v_call: TRBV4-1
j_call: TRBJ2-2
clone_size: .

cdr3_nt: TGTGCCAGCAGTGGAGGGCGGGATCGGCAGCCCCAGCATTTT
cdr3_aa: CASSGGRDRQPQHF
d_call: .
v_call: TRBV2
j_call: TRBJ1-5
clone_size: .

cdr3_nt: TGTGCCAGCAGCCAACTTTGGGGCGAGCAGTTCTTC
cdr3_aa: CASSQLWGEQFF
d_call: .
v_call: TRBV3-1
j_call: TRBJ2-1
clone_size: few

cdr3_nt: TGTGCCAGCAGCTTACCCGGGAGGGCAGATACGCAGTATTTT
cdr3_aa: CASSLPGRADTQYF
d_call: TRBD2
v_call: TRBV7-9
j_call: TRBJ2-3
clone_size: .

cdr3_nt: TGCGCCAGCAGCCAAGATCTTCCCCAGAGGGGTCAAGAGACCCAGTACTTC
cdr3_aa: CASSQDLPQRGQETQYF
d_call: .
v_call: TRBV4-1
j_call: TRBJ2-5
clone_size: .

cdr3_nt: TGTGCCAGCAGCAAGGTGGACAGGGGAGGTACCTACGAGCAGTACTTC
cdr3_aa: CASSKVDRGGTYEQYF
d_call: .
v_call: TRBV21-1
j_call: TRBJ2-7
clone_size: .

cdr3_nt: TGTGCCAGCAGTTTGATTCGGCCATCTGGGGCCAACGTCCTGACTTTC
cdr3_aa: CASSLIRPSGANVLTF
d_call: .
v_call: TRBV27
j_call: TRBJ2-6
clone_size: .

cdr3_nt: TGCGCCAGCAGCTCCTTAGCTAGTGCGAGCCCCCTTGAGCAGTACTTC
cdr3_aa: CASSSLASASPLEQYF
d_call: .
v_call: TRBV4-3
j_call: TRBJ2-5
clone_size: .

cdr3_nt: TGTGCCAGTAAGACGGGGGGGCACCAAGAGACCCAGTACTTC
cdr3_aa: CASKTGGHQETQYF
d_call: TRBD2
v_call: TRBV6-2/TRBV6-3
j_call: TRBJ2-5
clone_size: .

cdr3_nt: TGTGCCAGCAGTTTAAAAAAAAGGGGCCTTAGCTCCTACGAGCAGTACTTC
cdr3_aa: CASSLKKRGLSSYEQYF
d_call: .
v_call: TRBV12-3/TRBV12-4
j_call: TRBJ2-7
clone_size: few

cdr3_nt: TGTGCCAGCAGAGCAGGGCGCGGGTACGAGCAGTACTTC
cdr3_aa: CASRAGRGYEQYF
d_call: .
v_call: TRBV28
j_call: TRBJ2-7
clone_size: .

cdr3_nt: TGTGCCAGCAGCTTAGCGCGGCCAGGGAGCTCCTACAATGAGCAGTTCTTC
cdr3_aa: CASSLARPGSSYNEQFF
d_call: .
v_call: TRBV7-2
j_call: TRBJ2-1
clone_size: .

cdr3_nt: TGTGCCAGCAGCCCTGGACGGTGGGGAAAAGAGACCCAGTACTTC
cdr3_aa: CASSPGRWGKETQYF
d_call: .
v_call: TRBV11-2
j_call: TRBJ2-5
clone_size: .

cdr3_nt: TGCAGTGCTAGACTCCTACCGGGAGAGCAGTACTTC
cdr3_aa: CSARLLPGEQYF
d_call: .
v_call: TRBV20-1
j_call: TRBJ2-4
clone_size: .

cdr3_nt: TGTGCCAGCAGCCTAACCGGGACGGTCAATGAGCAGTTCTTC
cdr3_aa: CASSLTGTVNEQFF
d_call: .
v_call: TRBV5-4
j_call: TRBJ2-1
clone_size: .

cdr3_nt: TGTGCCAGCTCACCGGACAGGGCCCCTTCCTATGGCTACACCTTC
cdr3_aa: CASSPDRAPSYGYTF
d_call: TRBD1
v_call: TRBV18
j_call: TRBJ1-2
clone_size: .

cdr3_nt: TGTGCCAGCAGTTACGGGGCGGGGGGAATCTACAATGAGCAGTTCTTC
cdr3_aa: CASSYGAGGIYNEQFF
d_call: TRBD2
v_call: TRBV6-6
j_call: TRBJ2-1
clone_size: .

cdr3_nt: TGCGCCAGCAGCCACGGCGAGGTCACAGATACGCAGTATTTT
cdr3_aa: CASSHGEVTDTQYF
d_call: .
v_call: TRBV4-3
j_call: TRBJ2-3
clone_size: few

cdr3_nt: TGTGCCATCAGTGCAGGGGGCTCGGGTGAAAAACTGTTTTTT
cdr3_aa: CAISAGGSGEKLFF
d_call: TRBD1
v_call: TRBV10-3
j_call: TRBJ1-4
clone_size: few

cdr3_nt: TGCGCCAGCAGCTTTACCGGGACAGGCTCCTACAATGAGCAGTTCTTC
cdr3_aa: CASSFTGTGSYNEQFF
d_call: TRBD1
v_call: TRBV5-1
j_call: TRBJ2-1
clone_size: .

cdr3_nt: TGTGCCAGCAGCCCCCAACCCACTAGGGTTGAGCAGTTCTTC
cdr3_aa: CASSPQPTRVEQFF
d_call: .
v_call: TRBV7-2
j_call: TRBJ2-1
clone_size: few

cdr3_nt: TGTGCCAGCAGCAACAGGGTGGGGAATGAGCAGTACTTC
cdr3_aa: CASSNRVGNEQYF
d_call: .
v_call: TRBV7-2
j_call: TRBJ2-5
clone_size: .

cdr3_nt: TGTGCCAGCCAAGCCGGGACAGGGAACGAGCAGTACTTC
cdr3_aa: CASQAGTGNEQYF
d_call: TRBD1
v_call: TRBV27
j_call: TRBJ2-7
clone_size: few

cdr3_nt: TGTGCCACCAGTGATACCCGGGACAGGGCGGATGAGCAGTTCTTC
cdr3_aa: CATSDTRDRADEQFF
d_call: TRBD1
v_call: TRBV24-1
j_call: TRBJ2-1
clone_size: few

cdr3_nt: TGTGCCACCACCCTAGCGGGGGCCAGGGATACGCAGTATTTT
cdr3_aa: CATTLAGARDTQYF
d_call: TRBD2
v_call: TRBV6-1
j_call: TRBJ2-3
clone_size: .

cdr3_nt: TGTGCTAGTGGTTTGGTGGAGCTAGCGAGACCTAGCACAGATACGCAGTATTTT
cdr3_aa: CASGLVELARPSTDTQYF
d_call: .
v_call: TRBV12-5
j_call: TRBJ2-3
clone_size: .

cdr3_nt: TGTGCCAGCGGAGGGGGCCGCAATCAGCCCCAGCATTTT
cdr3_aa: CASGGGRNQPQHF
d_call: TRBD1
v_call: TRBV25-1
j_call: TRBJ1-5
clone_size: few

cdr3_nt: TGTGCCAGCCGTAGGGCTGTTTCCTACGAGCAGTACTTC
cdr3_aa: CASRRAVSYEQYF
d_call: .
v_call: TRBV13
j_call: TRBJ2-7
clone_size: .

cdr3_nt: TGCGCCAGCAGCCAAGATGGATCGGGAGGAGGTATCACAGATACGCAGTATTTT
cdr3_aa: CASSQDGSGGGITDTQYF
d_call: TRBD2
v_call: TRBV4-3
j_call: TRBJ2-3
clone_size: .

cdr3_nt: TGCGCCAGCAGTTGGACAGGGACGGGGACCGCAACTAATGAAAAACTGTTTTTT
cdr3_aa: CASSWTGTGTATNEKLFF
d_call: TRBD1
v_call: TRBV5-1
j_call: TRBJ1-4
clone_size: .

cdr3_nt: TGTGCCAGCAGTCCTCCGACAGGGGGCTACCCTTTTACTTTCCACTTT
cdr3_aa: CASSPPTGGYPFTFHF
d_call: TRBD1
v_call: TRBV12-3/TRBV12-4
j_call: TRBJ1-6
clone_size: .

cdr3_nt: TGTGCCAGCAGTCGTCCACAGGCAACGGGCTACACCTTC
cdr3_aa: CASSRPQATGYTF
d_call: .
v_call: TRBV12-3/TRBV12-4
j_call: TRBJ1-2
clone_size: few

cdr3_nt: TGCGCCAGCAGCCAGCCCTCGGGACAGTCCTACAATGAGCAGTTCTTC
cdr3_aa: CASSQPSGQSYNEQFF
d_call: TRBD1
v_call: TRBV4-1
j_call: TRBJ2-1
clone_size: .

cdr3_nt: TGTGCCAGCAGCTTAGCGCTGACAAGCACAGATACGCAGTATTTT
cdr3_aa: CASSLALTSTDTQYF
d_call: .
v_call: TRBV7-2
j_call: TRBJ2-3
clone_size: few

cdr3_nt: TGTGCCAGCAGGGAGAGGGGGCGCGGGGAAAAACTGTTTTTT
cdr3_aa: CASRERGRGEKLFF
d_call: TRBD1
v_call: TRBV5-8
j_call: TRBJ1-4
clone_size: .

cdr3_nt: TGTGCCAGCAGCTTAGCGAGGGCTACGACCCACTTACAAGAGACCCAGTACTTC
cdr3_aa: CASSLARATTHLQETQYF
d_call: .
v_call: TRBV7-2
j_call: TRBJ2-5
clone_size: few

cdr3_nt: TGTGCCAGCAGTTACCTGACAGGGATTGCTTACCAGGATACGCAGTATTTT
cdr3_aa: CASSYLTGIAYQDTQYF
d_call: TRBD1
v_call: TRBV6-5
j_call: TRBJ2-3
clone_size: .

cdr3_nt: TGTGCCAGCAGATCCGACAGGGATGGGGAGACCCAGTACTTC
cdr3_aa: CASRSDRDGETQYF
d_call: TRBD1
v_call: TRBV7-2
j_call: TRBJ2-5
clone_size: few

cdr3_nt: TGCGCCAGCAGCCCCCTGGACCCTCGGGGTTATGGCTACACCTTC
cdr3_aa: CASSPLDPRGYGYTF
d_call: .
v_call: TRBV5-1
j_call: TRBJ1-2
clone_size: few

cdr3_nt: TGCAGCGTTGGGAGCAGGGTCGGTGTCGGATCGCCGTATGGCTACACCTTC
cdr3_aa: CSVGSRVGVGSPYGYTF
d_call: .
v_call: TRBV29-1
j_call: TRBJ1-2
clone_size: .

cdr3_nt: TGCAGCGTTGATGGGGAGCTGAACACTGAAGCTTTCTTT
cdr3_aa: CSVDGELNTEAFF
d_call: .
v_call: TRBV29-1
j_call: TRBJ1-1
clone_size: few

cdr3_nt: TGTGCCACCAGTGATTTTATCTACGAGCAGTACTTC
cdr3_aa: CATSDFIYEQYF
d_call: .
v_call: TRBV24-1
j_call: TRBJ2-7
clone_size: .

cdr3_nt: TGCAGTGCTAAACGAAGGTACACTCGCAATCAGCCCCAGCATTTT
cdr3_aa: CSAKRRYTRNQPQHF
d_call: .
v_call: TRBV20-1
j_call: TRBJ1-5
clone_size: few

cdr3_nt: TGTGCCATCAGTGAGTCGAGAGTGGGGGGGAGCACAGATACGCAGTATTTT
cdr3_aa: CAISESRVGGSTDTQYF
d_call: TRBD2
v_call: TRBV10-3
j_call: TRBJ2-3
clone_size: .

cdr3_nt: TGTGCCAGCAAGAGGACAGGCCCTCCCCCAGATACGCAGTATTTT
cdr3_aa: CASKRTGPPPDTQYF
d_call: TRBD1
v_call: TRBV6-5
j_call: TRBJ2-3
clone_size: .

cdr3_nt: TGTGCCAGCAGCGAGGTTGTCCCTGAAGCTTTCTTT
cdr3_aa: CASSEVVPEAFF
d_call: .
v_call: TRBV7-2
j_call: TRBJ1-1
clone_size: .

cdr3_nt: TGTGCCAGCAGTACGACCCCGGGACAGGGGTTAACAGATACGCAGTATTTT
cdr3_aa: CASSTTPGQGLTDTQYF
d_call: TRBD1
v_call: TRBV28
j_call: TRBJ2-3
clone_size: .

cdr3_nt: TGTGCCAGCAGCCCCCAGGGGCCAGATAATGAAAAACTGTTTTTT
cdr3_aa: CASSPQGPDNEKLFF
d_call: .
v_call: TRBV7-9
j_call: TRBJ1-4
clone_size: few

cdr3_nt: TGTGCCAGCCTCCGCAGCTCTGGGGCCAACGTCCTGACTTTT
cdr3_aa: CASLRSSGANVLTF
d_call: .
v_call: TRBV7-2
j_call: TRBJ2-6
clone_size: .